This entry lists 13 T cell receptor beta chains sequenced from one sample in a study of T-cell memory formation after mild COVID-19. TCRdb re-analysed the 5' RACE reads in MiXCR, keeping a single row per CDR3 protein. The sample carries fewer than 350,000 distinct CDR3 sequences, roughly an eighth recorded once. The sequenced material came from PBMCs or a T cell subset sorted from them (not recorded which). The receptor set was obtained from a man aged 18 to 30 who had mild COVID-19 (a few samples of this study predate the infection). Cell type and time point are not known.

There are many counts of this clonotype. The genes are TRBV4-1 and TRBJ2-7; D is possibly TRBD1 (6 bases). CDR1 and CDR2 (germline): MGHRA, YSYEKL. Trimming removed 1 base at V and 0 bases at J, with 10 bases between. The CDR3 loop spans 15 amino acids. The CDR3 reads CASSQVIQGSYEQYF. The CDR3, as DNA: TGCGCCAGCAGCCAAGTAATACAGGGCTCCTACGAGCAGTACTTC.

The table lists this clonotype with a few counts. V is TRBV12-3 or TRBV12-4 and J is TRBJ1-2; tentatively, D is TRBD1 (6 bases). V lost 2 bases to trimming and J lost 7 bases, with 8 bases between them. This CDR3 spans 12 amino acids. The chain's CDR3 is CASSLWGAGYTF. CDR3 nucleotide sequence: TGTGCCAGCAGTTTATGGGGGGCTGGCTACACCTTC.

This clonotype was seen only a few times. The genes are TRBV7-2 and TRBJ2-3; 7 bases align to TRBD1. The CDR3 extends over 14 amino acids. V trimming: 5 bases; J trimming: 2 bases; junction bases outside the gene matches: 4. The germline CDR1 and CDR2 sequences are SGHTA and FQGNSA. DNA of the CDR3: TGTGCCAGCAGCCAGGACAGGTACACAGATACGCAGTATTTT. Protein sequence: CASSQDRYTDTQYF. The full variable domain, in which reference TRBV7-2 and TRBJ2-3 provide the parts outside the CDR3, is GAGVSQSPSNKVTEKGKDVELRCDPISGHTALYWYRQSLGQGLEFLIYFQGNSAPDKSGLPSDRFSAERTGGSVSTLTIQRTQQEDSAVYLCASSQDRYTDTQYFGPGTRLTVL.

This chain connects TRBV2 to TRBJ2-4; D might be TRBD1 (5 bases). V was clipped by 2 bases and J by 6 bases, with 5 bases between them. Germline lookup yields CDR1 SNHLY and CDR2 FYNNEI. The CDR3 totals 12 residues. CDR3 in amino acids: CASSEQGNIQYF. The CDR3 coding sequence is TGTGCCAGCAGTGAACAGGGAAACATTCAGTACTTC.

This sequence joins TRBV7-9 and TRBJ2-2; 10 bases are a match to TRBD1. The CDR3 is 17 residues long. From germline, CDR1 is SEHNR and CDR2 FQNEAQ (reference sequence). Losses at the gene ends were 2 bases for V and 5 bases for J; bases not matched to a gene: 8. CDR3 protein: CASSLRDRGPWTGELFF. CDR3 sequence (DNA): TGTGCCAGCAGCTTACGGGACAGGGGACCGTGGACCGGGGAGCTGTTTTTT.

V usage is TRBV20-1 and J usage is TRBJ2-2; D might be TRBD1 (6 bases). This CDR3 is 15 amino acids long. Germline CDR1 is DFQATT and CDR2 is SNEGSKA (reference sequence). Trimming shortened V by 2 bases and J by 2 bases, and 12 bases separated the two germline ends. The CDR3 coding sequence is TGCAGTGCTAGATTTGGGGGCCTCAACACCGGGGAGCTGTTTTTT. Translating it yields CSARFGGLNTGELFF.

V and J are TRBV6-5 and TRBJ2-7; 7 bases fit TRBD2. Germline-derived CDR1 and CDR2 are MNHEY and SVGAGI. This CDR3 has 14 residues. J gave up 3 bases and V 8 bases, and 10 bases lay outside the gene matches. DNA for the CDR3: TGTGCCAGCCTCCGGGGGGAAGGGCACTACGAGCAGTACTTC. Residues: CASLRGEGHYEQYF.

This clonotype was picked up a small number of times. The chain links TRBV20-1 to TRBJ1-3, with D maybe TRBD1 (6 bases). The V gene's germline CDR1 is DFQATT and CDR2 SNEGSKA (reference sequence). Trimming took off 5 bases at V and 0 bases at J, with 20 bases between the two ends. This CDR3 is built from 17 residues. The CDR3 sequence: CSALTPMDSRSGNTIYF. The CDR3 DNA sequence: TGCAGTGCTCTCACACCAATGGACAGCCGCTCTGGAAACACCATATATTTT.

This clonotype was seen a handful of times. The rearrangement links TRBV20-1 to TRBJ2-4; D unclear. This CDR3 spans 18 amino acids. CDR1 DFQATT and CDR2 SNEGSKA come from the germline V gene (reference sequence). Trimming took 5 bases from V and 2 from J, leaving 25 bases between them. The DNA for the CDR3 is TGCAGTGCTTCCGCTTTATCGGACCCGGTGACATCCAAAAACATTCAGTACTTC. It yields the protein CSASALSDPVTSKNIQYF.

The V call is TRBV4-2, the J call TRBJ1-2; 9 bases match TRBD1. Germline values: CDR1 LGHNA, CDR2 YNFKEQ. Trimming removed 0 bases from V and 7 bases from J; junction bases left unmatched: 6. The CDR3 contains 15 residues. CDR3 amino acids: CASSQEGTGKRGYTF. CDR3 nucleotide sequence: TGTGCCAGCAGCCAAGAGGGGACAGGGAAACGTGGCTACACCTTC.

In this sample, this clonotype turned up once. The chain has TRBV30 and TRBJ1-2; TRBD1 aligns across 9 bases. The CDR3 totals 13 residues. Germline CDR1 and CDR2: GTSNPN and SVGIG (reference sequence). Trimming removed 5 bases from V and 1 base from J; junction bases left unmatched: 2. The CDR3 is CAWGTGYNYGYTF. CDR3 nucleotide sequence: TGTGCCTGGGGGACAGGGTATAACTATGGCTACACCTTC.

The gene calls are TRBV7-6 and TRBJ2-5; TRBD2 agrees at 8 bases. CDR1 is SGHVS, CDR2 FNYEAQ, per germline. Unmatched junction bases numbered 12, after V lost 7 bases and J lost 5 bases. This CDR3 has 15 amino acids. CDR3 region: CASKLLGGGMETQYF. CDR3 nucleotides: TGTGCCAGCAAGTTGCTTGGCGGGGGGATGGAGACCCAGTACTTC.

The chain recombines TRBV7-9 with TRBJ2-5; D is perhaps TRBD2 (7 bases). The CDR3 runs 15 residues. Trimming left V 5 bases short and J 2 bases short, with 15 bases between. The germline V gene encodes CDR1 SEHNR and CDR2 FQNEAQ (reference sequence). CDR3 bases: TGTGCCAGCAGCACAACCGGGGGGCCTCAAGAGACCCAGTACTTC. It specifies CASSTTGGPQETQYF. Variable domain in full (rest from reference TRBV7-9 and TRBJ2-5): DTGVSQNPRHKITKRGQNVTFRCDPISEHNRLYWYRQTLGQGPEFLTYFQNEAQLEKSRLLSDRFSAERPKGSFSTLEIQRTEQGDSAMYLCASSTTGGPQETQYFGPGTRLLVL.